The 10 T cell receptor beta chains below come from one sample, sequenced in a study of CD8+ T cells in alopecia areata. In each case, RNA was isolated and then reverse transcribed into cDNA as the sequencing template. Measured with immunoSEQ multiplex PCR; TCRdb has only the in-frame clones, and not every one. Singletons are absent from the sample, which has approximately 280,000 clones. Combined cutaneous lymph node cells underwent sorting by CD4, CD8alpha, NKG2D, NKG2ACE and additional markers. Specimen: CD4+ T cells sorted from a lymph node. The receptors derive from a C3H/HeJ mouse with alopecia areata. The MHC haplotype of this mouse line is H2-k.

A few counts support this clone. Given a much more abundant clone one base away, this may be a read error. Germline and genes: mouse. With the read ending 4 residues before the CDR3 end, the germline J gene is used to fill in that end. The chain has TRBV2 and TRBJ2-3; D may be TRBD1 (6 bases). The germline V gene has CDR1 LGHNA and CDR2 YSYQKL. The CDR3 consists of 15 residues. V was trimmed by 4 bases and J by 0 bases, leaving 11 bases between them. The covered CDR3 bases are TGTGCCAGCAGCCCCGGGACAACTAGTGCAGAA. Translation: CASSPGTTSAE. The full-length CDR3 reads as CASSPGTTSAETLYF.

Comment on this clone: These gene names are mouse names. Sequencing ends 4 residues short of the CDR3 end; the germline J gene provides the rest. The V call is TRBV2, the J call TRBJ1-1; a possible D gene is TRBD1 (6 bases). The germline gives CDR1 LGHNA, CDR2 YSYQKL. The V end lost 0 bases, the J end lost 0 bases, and 11 bases lay between the germline ends. This CDR3 is 16 amino acids long. CDR3 amino acids: CASSQDRGRANTEVFF. The covered CDR3 bases are TGTGCCAGCAGCCAAGATAGGGGGAGAGCAAACACA.

This clone showed up just a few times. Genes and germline are mouse. The missing CDR3 end, 4 residues past where the read stops, is filled in from the germline J gene. Other DNA variants within this sample encode the same CDR3. The rearrangement joins TRBV1 to TRBJ2-3; no firm D call. V lost 3 bases and J 0 bases, leaving 4 bases between the germline ends. Germline V gives CDR1 NSQYPW, CDR2 LRSPGD (reference sequence). This CDR3 is 13 amino acids long. CDR3 sequence: CTCSASSAETLYF. Partial CDR3 DNA: TGCACCTGCAGTGCCTCCAGTGCAGAA.

With respect to this clone: Gene names refer to mouse genes. The CDR3 goes on 4 residues after the read ends, and that part is filled in from the germline J gene. Different DNA sequences within this sample yield the same CDR3. The genes are TRBV1 and TRBJ2-5, with a possible D match to TRBD1 (5 bases). Germline CDR1 is NSQYPW and CDR2 is LRSPGD (reference sequence). CDR3 length equals 13 residues. CDR3 DNA (partial): TGCACCTGCAGTGCAGGGACATTAGAC. The encoded protein is CTCSAGTLD. The entire CDR3 is CTCSAGTLDTQYF. The full variable domain, with the rest looked up from reference TRBV1 and TRBJ2-5, is VTLLEQNPRWRLVPRGQAVNLRCILKNSQYPWMSWYQQDLQKQLQWLFTLRSPGDKEVKSLPGADYLATRVTDTELRLQVANMSQGRTLYCTCSAGTLDTQYFGPGTRLLVL.

The table lists this clone with a few counts. Gene names refer to mouse genes. Sequencing ends 4 residues short of the CDR3 end; the germline J gene provides the rest. V usage is TRBV5 and J usage is TRBJ1-2; 7 bases line up with TRBD1. Trimming cost V 4 bases and J 4 bases; bases outside gene matches: 9. The CDR3 covers 15 residues. The V gene's germline CDR1 is LGHNA and CDR2 YNLKQL (reference sequence). CDR3 sequence reads: CASSPGVQGGSDYTF. The part of the CDR3 DNA that was read is TGTGCCAGCAGCCCCGGAGTCCAGGGGGGCTCC.

This clone was recorded a few times. Gene names and germline refer to mouse. The read terminates 4 residues before the CDR3 end, so the remaining end is supplied by the germline J gene. The chain links TRBV13-1 to TRBJ1-2; D may be TRBD1 (5 bases). The germline V gene has CDR1 NSHNY and CDR2 SYGAGN. This CDR3 has 15 amino acids. V lost 0 bases to trimming and J lost 0 bases, with 9 bases between them. The CDR3 DNA, read in part, is TGTGCCAGCAGTGATGGGGGGGGAGCAAACTCC. It yields the protein CASSDGGGANS. The full CDR3 protein is CASSDGGGANSDYTF.

Ten or more counts support this clone. The gene names here belong to mouse. Read data end 4 residues before the CDR3 end; the end is taken from the germline J gene. This rearrangement joins TRBV14 to TRBJ2-1; the match to TRBD1 covers 10 bases. Per germline, CDR1 SGHDT and CDR2 FRDEAV. Losses at the gene ends were 0 bases for V and 4 bases for J; bases not matched to a gene: 1. This CDR3 comprises 15 residues. The CDR3 reads CASSFWGQGYAEQFF. The covered CDR3 bases are TGTGCCAGCAGTTTCTGGGGACAGGGGTATGCT.

Comment on this clone: Here the gene names and germline are mouse. The CDR3 end is not reached by the read, which stops 4 residues before it; the germline J gene fills it in. The V gene is TRBV5, the J gene TRBJ1-1; tentatively, D is TRBD1 (5 bases). This CDR3 contains 15 residues. Germline V gene sequence: CDR1 LGHNA, CDR2 YNLKQL (reference sequence). Trimming removed 0 bases from V and 0 bases from J, with 8 bases in between. CDR3 bases read: TGTGCCAGCAGCCAAGAGGGGGATGCAAACACA. Its translation: CASSQEGDANT. The full CDR3 sequence reads CASSQEGDANTEVFF.

To note about this clone: The gene names here belong to mouse. The read ends 4 residues early relative to the CDR3; the germline J gene fills the gap. The chain uses TRBV5 and TRBJ2-1; no firm D call. The CDR3 sequence is 16 residues long. The germline gives CDR1 LGHNA, CDR2 YNLKQL (reference sequence). V was pared by 0 bases and J by 0 bases, with 9 bases between. CDR3 DNA (partial): TGTGCCAGCAGCCAAGAGACAACATATAACTATGCT. The encoded protein is CASSQETTYNYA. The complete CDR3 sequence is CASSQETTYNYAEQFF.

Concerning this clone itself: Mouse names are used for the genes. The read gets to within 4 residues of the CDR3 end, and the germline J gene fills in the rest. This chain uses TRBV13-2 with TRBJ1-2; 8 positions agree with TRBD1. V lost 2 bases, J lost 0 bases, and 6 bases stayed unmatched. Germline loops: CDR1 NNHNN, CDR2 SYGAGS (reference sequence). The CDR3 sequence is 16 residues long. The CDR3 protein is CASGELMTGANSDYTF. The sequenced part of the CDR3 DNA is TGTGCCAGCGGTGAGCTCATGACAGGGGCAAACTCC.